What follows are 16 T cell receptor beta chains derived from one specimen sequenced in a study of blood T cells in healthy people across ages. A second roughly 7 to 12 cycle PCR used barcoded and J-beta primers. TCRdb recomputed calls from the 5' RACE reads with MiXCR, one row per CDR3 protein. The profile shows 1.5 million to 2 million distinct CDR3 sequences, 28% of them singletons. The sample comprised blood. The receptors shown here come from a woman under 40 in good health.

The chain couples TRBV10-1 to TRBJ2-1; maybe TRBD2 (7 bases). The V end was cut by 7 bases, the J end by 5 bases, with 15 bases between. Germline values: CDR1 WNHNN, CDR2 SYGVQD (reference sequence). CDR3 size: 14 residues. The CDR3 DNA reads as TGCGCCAGCACTCCGGGGGGACAAAACAATGAGCAGTTCTTC. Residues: CASTPGGQNNEQFF.

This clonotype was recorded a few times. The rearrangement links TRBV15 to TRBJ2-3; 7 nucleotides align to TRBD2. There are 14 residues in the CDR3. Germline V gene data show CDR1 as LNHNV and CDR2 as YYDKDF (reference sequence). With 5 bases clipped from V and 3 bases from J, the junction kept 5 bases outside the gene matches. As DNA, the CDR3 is TGTGCCACCAGCCCTGGGGGGGGGACAGATACGCAGTATTTT. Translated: CATSPGGGTDTQYF. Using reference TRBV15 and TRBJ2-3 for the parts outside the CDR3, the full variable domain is DAMVIQNPRYQVTQFGKPVTLSCSQTLNHNVMYWYQQKSSQAPKLLFHYYDKDFNNEADTPDNFQSRRPNTSFCFLDIRSPGLGDTAMYLCATSPGGGTDTQYFGPGTRLTVL.

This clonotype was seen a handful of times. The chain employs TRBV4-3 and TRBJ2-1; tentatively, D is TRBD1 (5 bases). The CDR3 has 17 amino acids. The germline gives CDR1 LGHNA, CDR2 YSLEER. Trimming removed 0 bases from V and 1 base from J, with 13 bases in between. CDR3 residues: CASSQELSRTSYNEQFF. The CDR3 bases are TGCGCCAGCAGCCAAGAGCTCTCGCGGACATCCTACAATGAGCAGTTCTTC.

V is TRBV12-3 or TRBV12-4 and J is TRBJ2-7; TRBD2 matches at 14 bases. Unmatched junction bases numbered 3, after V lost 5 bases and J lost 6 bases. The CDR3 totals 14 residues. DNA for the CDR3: TGTGCCAGCAGTGGGGGACTAGCGGGAGTCGAGCAGTACTTC. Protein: CASSGGLAGVEQYF.

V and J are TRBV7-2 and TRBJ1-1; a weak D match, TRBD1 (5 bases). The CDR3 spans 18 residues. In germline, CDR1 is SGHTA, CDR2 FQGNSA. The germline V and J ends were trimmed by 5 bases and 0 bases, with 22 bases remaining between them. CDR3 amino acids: CASSLNRGGVAMNTEAFF. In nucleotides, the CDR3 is TGTGCCAGCAGCCTAAATAGGGGTGGAGTAGCCATGAACACTGAAGCTTTCTTT.

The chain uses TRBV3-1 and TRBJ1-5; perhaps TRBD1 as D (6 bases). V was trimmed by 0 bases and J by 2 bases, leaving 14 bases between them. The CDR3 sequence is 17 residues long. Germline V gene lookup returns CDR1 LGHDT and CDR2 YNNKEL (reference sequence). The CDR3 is CASSQDIPGVGNQPQHF. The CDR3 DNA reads TGTGCCAGCAGCCAAGACATACCAGGGGTGGGCAATCAGCCCCAGCATTTT. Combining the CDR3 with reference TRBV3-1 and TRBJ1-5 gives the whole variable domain DTAVSQTPKYLVTQMGNDKSIKCEQNLGHDTMYWYKQDSKKFLKIMFSYNNKELIINETVPNRFSPKSPDKAHLNLHINSLELGDSAVYFCASSQDIPGVGNQPQHFGDGTRLSIL.

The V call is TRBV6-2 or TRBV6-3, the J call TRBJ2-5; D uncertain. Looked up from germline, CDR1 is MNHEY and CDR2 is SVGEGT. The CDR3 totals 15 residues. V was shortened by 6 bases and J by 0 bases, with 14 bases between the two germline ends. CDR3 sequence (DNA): TGTGCCAGCAGCGTAATAGGAGAGCACCAAGAGACCCAGTACTTC. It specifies CASSVIGEHQETQYF.

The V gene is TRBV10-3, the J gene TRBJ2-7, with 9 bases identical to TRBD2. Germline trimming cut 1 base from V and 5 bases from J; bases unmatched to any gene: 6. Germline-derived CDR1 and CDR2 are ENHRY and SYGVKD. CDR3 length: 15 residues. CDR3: CAISELAGGNNEQYF. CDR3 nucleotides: TGTGCCATCAGTGAGTTGGCGGGAGGGAACAACGAGCAGTACTTC.

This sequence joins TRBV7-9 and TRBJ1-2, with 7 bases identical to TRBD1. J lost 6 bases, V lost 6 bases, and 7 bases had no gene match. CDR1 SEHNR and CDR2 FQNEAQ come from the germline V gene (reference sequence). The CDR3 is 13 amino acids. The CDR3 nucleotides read TGTGCCAGCAGACCAAGACAGGGCAATGGCTACACCTTC. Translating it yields CASRPRQGNGYTF.

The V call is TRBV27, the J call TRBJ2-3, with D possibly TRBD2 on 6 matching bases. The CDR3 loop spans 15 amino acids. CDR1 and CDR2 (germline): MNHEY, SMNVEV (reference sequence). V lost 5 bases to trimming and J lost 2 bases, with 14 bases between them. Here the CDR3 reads CASSPRDFYTDTQYF. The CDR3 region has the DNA TGTGCCAGCAGTCCCCGGGACTTCTACACAGATACGCAGTATTTT.

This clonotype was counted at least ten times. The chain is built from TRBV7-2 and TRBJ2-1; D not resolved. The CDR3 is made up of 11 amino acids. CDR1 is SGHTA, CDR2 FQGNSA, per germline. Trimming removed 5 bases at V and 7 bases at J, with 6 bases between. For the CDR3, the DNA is TGTGCCAGCAGCCCCCGTAATGAGCAGTTCTTC. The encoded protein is CASSPRNEQFF.

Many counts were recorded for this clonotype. The CDR3 region has the DNA TGCAGTGCTAGTCCAGCTAAAGGGACTAGCGGGAGGAGTTGGTACGAGCAGTACTTC. This gives the protein CSASPAKGTSGRSWYEQYF. J is TRBJ2-7 and V is TRBV20-1, with 15 bases matching TRBD2. V dropped 3 bases and J dropped 4; count of bases not matched to a gene: 16. The V gene's germline CDR1 is DFQATT and CDR2 SNEGSKA (reference sequence). This CDR3 is 19 amino acids long.

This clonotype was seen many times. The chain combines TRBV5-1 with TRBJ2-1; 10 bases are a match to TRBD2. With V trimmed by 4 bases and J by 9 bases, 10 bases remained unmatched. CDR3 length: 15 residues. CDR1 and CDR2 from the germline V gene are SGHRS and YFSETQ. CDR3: CASSPGLAGGGEQFF. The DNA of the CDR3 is TGCGCCAGCAGCCCGGGATTAGCGGGGGGCGGTGAGCAGTTCTTC. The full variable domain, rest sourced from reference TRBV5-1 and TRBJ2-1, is KAGVTQTPRYLIKTRGQQVTLSCSPISGHRSVSWYQQTPGQGLQFLFEYFSETQRNKGNFPGRFSGRQFSNSRSEMNVSTLELGDSALYLCASSPGLAGGGEQFFGPGTRLTVL.

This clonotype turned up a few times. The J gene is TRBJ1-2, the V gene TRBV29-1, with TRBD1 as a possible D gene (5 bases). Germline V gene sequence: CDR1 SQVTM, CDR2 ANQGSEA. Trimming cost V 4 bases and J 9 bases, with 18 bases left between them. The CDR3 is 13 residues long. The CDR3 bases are TGCAGCGTTGTATCAGGGCCCCCGGGAAGCTACACCTTC. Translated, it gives CSVVSGPPGSYTF.

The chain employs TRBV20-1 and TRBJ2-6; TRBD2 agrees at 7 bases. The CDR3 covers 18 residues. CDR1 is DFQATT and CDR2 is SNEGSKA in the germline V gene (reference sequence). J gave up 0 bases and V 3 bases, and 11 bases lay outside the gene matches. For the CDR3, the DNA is TGCAGTGCTAGCCGGGGAGGGGCCCCTAGCTCTGGGGCCAACGTCCTGACTTTC. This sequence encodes CSASRGGAPSSGANVLTF.

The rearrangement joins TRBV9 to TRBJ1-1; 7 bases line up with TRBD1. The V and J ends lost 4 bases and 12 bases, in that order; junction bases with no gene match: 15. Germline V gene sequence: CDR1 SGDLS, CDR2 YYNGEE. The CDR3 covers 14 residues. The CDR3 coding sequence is TGTGCCAGCAGCCCCCGACCACAGGGGACGGTATCTTTCTTT. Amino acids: CASSPRPQGTVSFF.